This T cell receptor (beta chain) was documented in a study of blood T cell repertoires in COVID-19. The overall study: Whether acute or convalescent, the COVID-19 samples came from the United States, Italy and Spain. Sources were T cells, B-cell-depleted T cells, or PBMCs; the material itself was cDNA or gDNA.

The authors' processing: From reference gene primer amplification, estimates of nucleated cell counts were derived. Data came from immunoSEQ multiplex PCR; TCRdb stores just in-frame clones and leaves some out. Clonal size and the V and J genes are those of that table, whereas D and trimming came from the DNA. The table shows 60,000 to 85,000 clones, with around 88% occurring only once. There are 15 residues in the CDR3. Trimming pared 3 bases from V and 0 bases from J, leaving 10 bases between. Germline values: CDR1 SGHNT, CDR2 YYREEE (reference sequence). This chain links TRBV5-4 with TRBJ1-3, with D unclear. The receptor comes from a woman aged 80 or over with active or convalescent COVID-19. The sequencing sample was made of peripheral blood. The CDR3 DNA follows: TGTGCCAGCAGCTCGGACTGGTACTCTGGAAACACCATATATTTT. Protein sequence: CASSSDWYSGNTIYF.